These T cell receptor beta chains were read from a single sample in a study of blood T cell repertoires in COVID-19. This table comes from immunoSEQ multiplex PCR, and its TCRdb copy is limited to in-frame clones, with some not included. The sample consists of 20,000 to 25,000 clones, roughly 87% of them appearing once. The sample was peripheral blood. The receptor set was obtained from a human donor with active COVID-19. The donor label of this sample is uncertain. The CDR3 runs from the conserved cysteine through the conserved F or W. The D gene is left open where the match is weak. Clone size is shown for a subset of rows, as once, few, many or a class of expanded clone.

. | TRBD2 | TRBJ2-4 | TRBV6-1 | CASSDRSGNKNIQYF | TGTGCCAGCAGTGATCGGAGCGGGAACAAAAACATTCAGTACTTC
. | . | TRBJ2-3 | TRBV6-5 | CASSSGGLTLIDTQYF | TGTGCCAGCAGTTCCGGGGGGCTCACGCTGATAGATACGCAGTATTTT
. | TRBD1 | TRBJ2-3 | TRBV29-1 | CSTKGQYTDTQYF | TGCAGCACTAAGGGACAGTACACAGATACGCAGTATTTT
. | . | TRBJ2-7 | TRBV6-2/TRBV6-3 | CASSYFRDNSYEQYF | TGTGCCAGCAGTTACTTCCGGGACAACTCCTACGAGCAGTACTTC
. | . | TRBJ1-5 | TRBV6-6 | CASSYGRDNQPQHF | TGTGCCAGCAGTTACGGGCGGGACAATCAGCCCCAGCATTTT
once | TRBD2 | TRBJ2-5 | TRBV5-6 | CASSPGLAQTQYF | TGTGCCAGCAGCCCTGGACTAGCTCAGACCCAGTACTTC
. | . | TRBJ2-7 | TRBV5-1 | CASSLDPGRTYEQYF | TGCGCCAGCAGCTTGGATCCAGGGAGGACCTACGAGCAGTACTTC
. | . | TRBJ2-1 | TRBV6-5 | CASSRSSLYNEQFF | TGTGCCAGCAGTAGGAGTAGTCTCTACAATGAGCAGTTCTTC
once | TRBD2 | TRBJ2-1 | TRBV28 | CASTALSGSTNEQFF | TGTGCCAGCACAGCTTTAAGCGGGAGTACGAATGAGCAGTTCTTC
. | TRBD1 | TRBJ1-2 | TRBV7-2 | CASSLPLGQGREGYTF | TGTGCCAGCAGCCTACCCCTCGGACAGGGGAGAGAAGGCTACACCTTC
. | TRBD1 | TRBJ2-7 | TRBV7-8 | CASSLVGTGTSYEQYF | TGTGCCAGCAGCTTAGTAGGGACAGGCACTTCCTACGAGCAGTACTTC
. | . | TRBJ2-5 | TRBV7-9 | CASSLVEGHETQYF | TGTGCCAGCAGCTTAGTCGAGGGCCACGAGACCCAGTACTTC
. | TRBD1 | TRBJ2-2 | TRBV7-9 | CASSSTNISDRGSSGELFF | TGTGCCAGCAGCTCAACCAATATCTCCGACAGGGGCTCAAGCGGGGAGCTGTTTTTT
once | TRBD2 | TRBJ2-7 | TRBV7-9 | CASSLGEFSGTVSYEQYF | TGTGCCAGCAGTCTAGGGGAGTTTAGCGGGACGGTTTCCTACGAGCAGTACTTC
. | . | TRBJ2-7 | TRBV11-2 | CASSLERQASEQYF | TGTGCCAGCAGCCTCGAGCGGCAGGCGTCCGAGCAGTACTTC
. | . | TRBJ2-4 | TRBV14 | CASSQELSGSAKNIQYF | TGTGCCAGCAGCCAAGAATTAAGCGGTTCAGCCAAAAACATTCAGTACTTC
. | . | TRBJ2-3 | TRBV9 | CASSPRVGGPDTQYF | TGTGCCAGCAGCCCGCGGGTGGGGGGGCCAGATACGCAGTATTTT
few | TRBD2 | TRBJ2-7 | TRBV5-1 | CASSPPRLAGAYEQYF | TGCGCCAGCAGCCCCCCCCGACTAGCGGGAGCCTACGAGCAGTACTTC
. | . | TRBJ1-2 | TRBV7-8 | CASSLGGDGYTF | TGTGCCAGCAGCTTAGGGGGGGATGGCTACACCTTC
once | . | TRBJ1-2 | TRBV6-5 | CASSYSSARANYGYTF | TGTGCCAGCAGTTACTCGAGTGCGAGAGCTAACTATGGCTACACCTTC